Below, 27 T cell receptor beta chains from the same sample are listed, as sequenced in a study of T-cell memory formation after mild COVID-19 (dated by TCRdb to the early 2020s). The library was obtained by 5' RACE. The instrument given in TCRdb is Illumina NovaSeq 6000. The public reads were reprocessed in TCRdb via fastp at Q25 and MiXCR, keeping in-frame beta chains. Rows with a matching CDR3 protein are joined into one entry that keeps the most common DNA and genes. The sample records some 250,000 distinct CDR3 sequences, under 20% of which are singletons. The ten largest clones represent roughly 24% of the sample. The sample taken for sequencing was PBMCs or a T cell subset sorted from them (not recorded which). The receptors originated from a man aged 18 to 30 who had mild COVID-19 (a few samples of this study predate the infection). The sample titles of this study are shuffled in the database, so cell type and time point are left out; the donor was told from shared clones.

The chain has TRBV7-6 and TRBJ1-4; 7 bases are shared with TRBD1. CDR1 is SGHVS, CDR2 FNYEAQ, per germline. J lost 6 bases, V lost 5 bases, and 9 bases had no gene match. The CDR3 extends over 15 amino acids. CDR3 nucleotide sequence: TGTGCCAGCAGCCCCGACAGGGCCGTGTATGAAAAACTGTTTTTT. Translation gives CASSPDRAVYEKLFF.

This clonotype was seen once. The V gene is TRBV6-1, the J gene TRBJ2-3, with 12 bases identical to TRBD2. Germline lookup yields CDR1 MNHNS and CDR2 SASEGT. V trimming: 6 bases; J trimming: 4 bases; junction bases outside the gene matches: 5. The CDR3 length is 15 residues. This CDR3 is CASSRLAGDSDTQYF. The DNA for the CDR3 is TGTGCCAGCAGCCGACTAGCGGGGGACTCAGATACGCAGTATTTT.

This clonotype was counted once. This chain links TRBV12-5 with TRBJ2-5; the match to TRBD2 covers 16 bases. The V and J ends lost 5 bases and 7 bases, in that order; junction bases with no gene match: 4. The CDR3 has 15 residues. In germline, CDR1 is LGHNT, CDR2 FRNRAP. The CDR3, as DNA: TGTGCTAGTGGTCTGGGACTAGCGGGGGGGTTGACCCAGTACTTC. Translated: CASGLGLAGGLTQYF. The complete variable domain, with remaining parts taken from reference TRBV12-5 and TRBJ2-5, reads DARVTQTPRHKVTEMGQEVTMRCQPILGHNTVFWYRQTMMQGLELLAYFRNRAPLDDSGMPKDRFSAEMPDATLATLKIQPSEPRDSAVYFCASGLGLAGGLTQYFGPGTRLLVL.

This clonotype came up many times. V is TRBV4-3 and J is TRBJ1-5, with 7 bases lining up with TRBD1. Germline V gene sequence: CDR1 LGHNA, CDR2 YSLEER. This CDR3 has 14 residues. V shed 5 bases, J shed 6 bases, and the junction held 7 bases outside the gene matches. CDR3: CASSYRQGGQPQHF. In nucleotides, the CDR3 is TGCGCCAGCAGCTACCGACAGGGTGGTCAGCCCCAGCATTTT.

V is TRBV7-9 and J is TRBJ2-5, with TRBD2 identical over 8 bases. Germline loops: CDR1 SEHNR, CDR2 FQNEAQ (reference sequence). This CDR3 contains 15 residues. Trimming removed 5 bases from V and 7 bases from J; junction bases left unmatched: 12. Written as DNA, the CDR3 is TGTGCCAGCAGCCCGACCCCGGGAGGGCTGGGGACCCAGTACTTC. The encoded protein is CASSPTPGGLGTQYF.

V is TRBV7-9 and J is TRBJ2-1; D possibly uses TRBD1 or TRBD2 (6 bases each). CDR1 SEHNR and CDR2 FQNEAQ come from the germline V gene (reference sequence). The CDR3 runs to 14 residues. V was trimmed by 5 bases and J by 6 bases, leaving 14 bases between them. CDR3: CASSVRGTTNEQFF. CDR3 nucleotides: TGTGCCAGCAGCGTACGGGGGACAACCAATGAGCAGTTCTTC. The full variable domain, completed using reference TRBV7-9 and TRBJ2-1, is DTGVSQNPRHKITKRGQNVTFRCDPISEHNRLYWYRQTLGQGPEFLTYFQNEAQLEKSRLLSDRFSAERPKGSFSTLEIQRTEQGDSAMYLCASSVRGTTNEQFFGPGTRLTVL.

The chain recombines TRBV4-3 with TRBJ2-1; 11 bases are shared with TRBD2. CDR3 size: 16 residues. From germline, CDR1 is LGHNA and CDR2 YSLEER. The V segment lost 7 bases and the J segment 4 bases; nucleotides outside the gene matches: 9. The CDR3 DNA is TGCGCCAGCACACTAGCGGGGGTAACCTCTTACAATGAGCAGTTCTTC. Its translation is CASTLAGVTSYNEQFF.

This clonotype appeared once. CDR3 DNA sequence: TGCGCCAGCAGCTTGGCCGGTTGGGGGTACGCGAACACTGAAGCTTTCTTT. This gives the protein CASSLAGWGYANTEAFF. The genes are TRBV5-1 and TRBJ1-1; tentative D call: TRBD1 (5 bases). The CDR3 runs 17 residues. Between the trimmed V and J ends, which lost 0 bases and 1 base, there was a span of 16 bases. Looked up from germline, CDR1 is SGHRS and CDR2 is YFSETQ.

In its sample, this clonotype was seen many times. The genes are TRBV5-6 and TRBJ1-1; D unresolved. The length of the CDR3 is 14 residues. The ends were cut back, 6 bases at V and 5 bases at J, with 17 bases in the middle. CDR1 is SGHDT, CDR2 YYEEEE, per germline. CDR3 sequence (DNA): TGTGCCAGCACCCTTTATAGCGTTAGGACTGAAGCTTTCTTT. Its protein is CASTLYSVRTEAFF.

This clonotype came up a few times. The V and J genes are TRBV6-2 or TRBV6-3 and TRBJ2-3; D not resolved. Deletions cut 4 bases from V and 6 bases from J, with 8 bases between. CDR3 length: 12 residues. Germline assignment: CDR1 MNHEY and CDR2 SVGEGT. Here the CDR3 DNA reads TGTGCCAGCAGTTCATATGAGGATACGCAGTATTTT. This gives the protein CASSSYEDTQYF.

Only a few counts were recorded for this clonotype. This sequence joins TRBV5-1 and TRBJ2-7; TRBD2 matches 13 bases. Germline values: CDR1 SGHRS, CDR2 YFSETQ. V gave up 4 bases and J gave up 2 bases; unmatched junction bases: 3. The CDR3 has 15 residues. The CDR3 DNA is TGCGCCAGCAGCCGCGGGACTAGCGGGACCTACGAGCAGTACGTC. Translation: CASSRGTSGTYEQYV.

The rearrangement links TRBV6-5 to TRBJ1-3, with D possibly being TRBD1 (5 bases). The CDR3 totals 15 residues. CDR1 and CDR2 from the germline V gene are MNHEY and SVGAGI. With 0 bases removed from V and 2 bases from J, the gap between germline ends came to 8 bases. CDR3: CASSYSGAPGNTIYF. The DNA for the CDR3 is TGTGCCAGCAGTTACTCTGGGGCTCCTGGAAACACCATATATTTT.

V usage is TRBV2 and J usage is TRBJ2-5, with D possibly matching TRBD1 (6 bases). Trimming left V 8 bases short and J 4 bases short, with 17 bases between. Germline V gene sequence: CDR1 SNHLY, CDR2 FYNNEI. The CDR3 extends over 14 amino acids. This CDR3 is CASGRGSRGETQYF. The CDR3 DNA reads TGTGCCAGCGGTAGGGGGTCCCGGGGAGAGACCCAGTACTTC. Variable domain in full (rest from reference TRBV2 and TRBJ2-5): EPEVTQTPSHQVTQMGQEVILRCVPISNHLYFYWYRQILGQKVEFLVSFYNNEISEKSEIFDDQFSVERPDGSNFTLKIRSTKLEDSAMYFCASGRGSRGETQYFGPGTRLLVL.

This clonotype has a handful of counts. The rearrangement uses TRBV20-1 and TRBJ1-1; possibly TRBD1 for D (6 bases). Trimming removed 6 bases from V and 5 bases from J, with 10 bases in between. The CDR3 is 11 residues long. The germline V gene has CDR1 DFQATT and CDR2 SNEGSKA (reference sequence). CDR3 in amino acids: CSASQGTEAFF. DNA of the CDR3: TGCAGTGCCAGTCAGGGGACTGAAGCTTTCTTT.

This clonotype showed up many times. This sequence joins TRBV6-2 or TRBV6-3 and TRBJ2-7; 10 nucleotides align to TRBD1. Germline CDR1 reads MNHEY; CDR2 reads SVGEGT. V shed 2 bases and J 3 bases; nucleotides not matched to a gene: 4. This CDR3 region has 15 residues. The DNA of the CDR3 is TGTGCCAGCAGTTACGGGGGACAGGGGATCTACGAGCAGTACGTC. The encoded protein is CASSYGGQGIYEQYV.

This clonotype has only a few counts. The rearrangement links TRBV5-6 to TRBJ1-2; D might be TRBD1 (6 bases). The CDR3 has 13 residues. V dropped 6 bases and J dropped 10 bases, with 19 bases sitting between them. Per the germline V gene, CDR1 is SGHDT and CDR2 is YYEEEE. In nucleotides, the CDR3 is TGTGCCAGCACCCGATACCAGGGGACTGACTACACCTTC. It codes for CASTRYQGTDYTF.

This sequence joins TRBV5-1 and TRBJ1-5; D is unclear. The CDR3 is made up of 16 amino acids. Germline CDR1 and CDR2: SGHRS and YFSETQ. Trimming took off 0 bases at V and 9 bases at J, with 19 bases between the two ends. CDR3 sequence: CASSLAATYLLGPQHF. The DNA for the CDR3 is TGCGCCAGCAGCTTGGCCGCGACCTACCTTCTTGGGCCCCAGCATTTT.

The chain uses TRBV6-6 and TRBJ1-5; a weak D match, TRBD1 (6 bases). The CDR3 contains 13 residues. Trimming took 7 bases from V and 7 from J, leaving 14 bases between them. Germline CDR1 is MNHNY and CDR2 is SVGAGI (reference sequence). CDR3 residues: CASIQTQGQPQHF. CDR3 coding DNA: TGTGCCAGCATTCAAACCCAGGGGCAGCCCCAGCATTTT.

J is TRBJ2-7 and V is TRBV5-1, with a weak D call TRBD2 (5 bases). The CDR3 has 14 residues. Germline V gene lookup returns CDR1 SGHRS and CDR2 YFSETQ. V lost 4 bases to trimming and J lost 3 bases, with 14 bases between them. CDR3 protein: CASSPPGRDYEQYV. CDR3 nucleotides: TGCGCCAGCAGCCCCCCCGGACGGGACTACGAGCAGTACGTC.

The chain recombines TRBV28 with TRBJ1-5; D uncertain. Germline CDR1 MDHEN, CDR2 SYDVKM. Trimming removed 4 bases at V and 11 bases at J, with 12 bases between. There are 12 residues in the CDR3. The CDR3 reads CASSSQERTQHF. Written as DNA, the CDR3 is TGTGCCAGCAGTTCCCAGGAGCGGACCCAGCATTTT.

V is TRBV7-2 and J is TRBJ2-1, with a possible D match to TRBD1 (6 bases). The CDR3 length is 15 residues. Trimming pared 6 bases from V and 9 bases from J, leaving 21 bases between. Germline V gives CDR1 SGHTA, CDR2 FQGNSA. In nucleotides, the CDR3 is TGTGCCAGCAGTCAGAGACAGGTCCCCGGCAGTGAGCAGTTCTTC. Amino acids: CASSQRQVPGSEQFF.

This clonotype has more than one count but fewer than ten. V and J are TRBV20-1 and TRBJ2-5; D possibly uses TRBD1 or TRBD2 (5 bases each). Trimming left V 6 bases short and J 5 bases short, with 16 bases between. CDR3 length: 13 residues. The germline V gene has CDR1 DFQATT and CDR2 SNEGSKA (reference sequence). The CDR3 sequence: CSASAGARETQYF. The CDR3 DNA follows: TGCAGTGCCTCGGCCGGGGCTAGGGAGACCCAGTACTTC.

The gene calls are TRBV29-1 and TRBJ2-3; unclear D gene. CDR1 and CDR2 (germline): SQVTM, ANQGSEA. This CDR3 comprises 12 residues. Trimming stripped 5 bases from V and 6 bases from J, with 12 bases between. In DNA form, the CDR3 reads TGCAGCGTTTCAGGTCGTATGGATACGCAGTATTTT. Encoded protein: CSVSGRMDTQYF.

The chain links TRBV7-9 to TRBJ2-3; 9 positions agree with TRBD1. Germline values: CDR1 SEHNR, CDR2 FQNEAQ (reference sequence). CDR3 length: 15 amino acids. V was pared by 9 bases and J by 4 bases, with 11 bases of the junction left unmatched. CDR3 bases: TGTGCCAGTAATACCGGGACAGGGCTGGCAGATACGCAGTATTTT. Its protein is CASNTGTGLADTQYF.

This rearrangement joins TRBV21-1 to TRBJ2-5; the DNA was not used to check the table's D call, TRBD1. TRBV21-1 counts as a pseudogene. The CDR3 is 15 amino acids. This CDR3 is CASSASGTGRETQYF. The DNA of the CDR3 is TGTGCCAGCAGCGCCTCCGGGACAGGGAGAGAGACCCAGTACTTC.

This clonotype was observed a few times. CDR3 amino acids: CAWSSGTGRPGGDIQYF. The CDR3 DNA is TGTGCCTGGAGCTCCGGGACAGGACGACCCGGTGGGGACATTCAGTACTTC. The V call is TRBV30, the J call TRBJ2-4; 8 bases map to TRBD1. The V gene's germline CDR1 is GTSNPN and CDR2 SVGIG (reference sequence). This CDR3 has 17 residues. V lost 3 bases to trimming and J lost 8 bases; unmatched junction nucleotides: 18.

In the case of this clonotype: The CDR3 does not end in the conserved phenylalanine or tryptophan, so this is likely a read error. It is unclear where the CDR3 begins or ends on the DNA, so no DNA is shown, and the CDR3 is as TCRdb lists it. The CDR3 sequence is CASSYERGGRASL. The chain carries TRBV6-5 and TRBJ2-5; the DNA was not used to check the table's D call, TRBD2. Ends included, the CDR3 has 13 residues. In germline, CDR1 is MNHEY, CDR2 SVGAGI.